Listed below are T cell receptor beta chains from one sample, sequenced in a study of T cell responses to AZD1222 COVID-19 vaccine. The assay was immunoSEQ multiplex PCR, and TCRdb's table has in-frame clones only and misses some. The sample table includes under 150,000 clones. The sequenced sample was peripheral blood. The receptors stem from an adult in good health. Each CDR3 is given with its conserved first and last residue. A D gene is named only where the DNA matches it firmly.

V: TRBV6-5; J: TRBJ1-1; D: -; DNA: TGTGCCAGCAGCCTAAGCGGCCTGGGGAACACTGAAGCTTTCTTT; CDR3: CASSLSGLGNTEAFF
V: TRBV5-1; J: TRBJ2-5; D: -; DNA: TGCGCCAGCAGCTTGGTGACAGAAGAGACCCAGTACTTC; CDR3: CASSLVTEETQYF
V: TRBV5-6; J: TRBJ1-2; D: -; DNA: TGTGCCAGCAGCTTGGCCGGTGACGCCGTCAGGCTTAACTATGGCTACACCTTC; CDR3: CASSLAGDAVRLNYGYTF
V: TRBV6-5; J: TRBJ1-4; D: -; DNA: TGTGCCAGCAGTTGGGGACCAACTAATGAAAAACTGTTTTTT; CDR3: CASSWGPTNEKLFF
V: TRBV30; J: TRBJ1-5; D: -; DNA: TGTGCCTGGAGTGTGGGGGCTTCGGATCAGCCCCAGCATTTT; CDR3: CAWSVGASDQPQHF
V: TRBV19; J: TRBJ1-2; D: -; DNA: TGTGCCAGTAGTATGGGAGGACTGACGAACTATGGCTACACCTTC; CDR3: CASSMGGLTNYGYTF
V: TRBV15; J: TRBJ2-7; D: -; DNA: TGTGCCACCAGCAGAGAGGGGAATGGCGAGCAGTACTTC; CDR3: CATSREGNGEQYF
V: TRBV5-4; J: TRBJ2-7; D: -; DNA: TGTGCCAGCAGCAGTTCGGGGGCGCGGATAAGGGAGCAGTACTTC; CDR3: CASSSSGARIREQYF
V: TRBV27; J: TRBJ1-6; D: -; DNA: TGTGCCAGCAGTTTATCGGGCGGATTTCTCGGTTCACCCCTCCACTTT; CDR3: CASSLSGGFLGSPLHF
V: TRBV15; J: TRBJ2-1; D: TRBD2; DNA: TGTGCCACCAGCAGAGATAGCGGGCTAGCGGTGACCAATGAGCAGTTCTTC; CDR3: CATSRDSGLAVTNEQFF
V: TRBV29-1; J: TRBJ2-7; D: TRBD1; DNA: TGCAGCGTTACCGGGACAGCAGCCTACGAGCAGTACTTC; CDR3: CSVTGTAAYEQYF
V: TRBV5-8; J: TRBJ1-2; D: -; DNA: TGTGCCAGCAGCTTGGCCGGGGCAGGTTACTATGGCTACACCTTC; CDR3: CASSLAGAGYYGYTF
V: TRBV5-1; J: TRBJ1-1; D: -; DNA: TGCGCCAGCAGCTTGGCGATGGGAGTGTCCACTGAAGCTTTCTTT; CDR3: CASSLAMGVSTEAFF
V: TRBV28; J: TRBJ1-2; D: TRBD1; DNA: TGTGCCAGCAGGGGGGACAGGGCCGGGGACTATGGCTACACCTTC; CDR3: CASRGDRAGDYGYTF
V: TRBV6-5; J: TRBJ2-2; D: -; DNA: TGTGCCAGCAGTTACTCGCAATCCGGAACCGGGGAGCTGTTTTTT; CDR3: CASSYSQSGTGELFF